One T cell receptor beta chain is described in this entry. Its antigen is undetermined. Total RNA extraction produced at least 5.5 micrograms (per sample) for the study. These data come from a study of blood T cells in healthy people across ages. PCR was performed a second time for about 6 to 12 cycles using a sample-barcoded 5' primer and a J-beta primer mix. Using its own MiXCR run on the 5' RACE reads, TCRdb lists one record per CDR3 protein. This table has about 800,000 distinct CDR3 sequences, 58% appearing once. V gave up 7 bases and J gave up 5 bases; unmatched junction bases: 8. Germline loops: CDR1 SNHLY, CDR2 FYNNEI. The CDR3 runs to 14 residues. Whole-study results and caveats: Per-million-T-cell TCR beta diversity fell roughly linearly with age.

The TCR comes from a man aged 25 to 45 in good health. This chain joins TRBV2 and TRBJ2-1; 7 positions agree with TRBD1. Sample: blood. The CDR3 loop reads CASMTGNSNNEQFF. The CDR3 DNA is TGTGCCAGCATGACAGGGAATTCCAACAATGAGCAGTTCTTC.